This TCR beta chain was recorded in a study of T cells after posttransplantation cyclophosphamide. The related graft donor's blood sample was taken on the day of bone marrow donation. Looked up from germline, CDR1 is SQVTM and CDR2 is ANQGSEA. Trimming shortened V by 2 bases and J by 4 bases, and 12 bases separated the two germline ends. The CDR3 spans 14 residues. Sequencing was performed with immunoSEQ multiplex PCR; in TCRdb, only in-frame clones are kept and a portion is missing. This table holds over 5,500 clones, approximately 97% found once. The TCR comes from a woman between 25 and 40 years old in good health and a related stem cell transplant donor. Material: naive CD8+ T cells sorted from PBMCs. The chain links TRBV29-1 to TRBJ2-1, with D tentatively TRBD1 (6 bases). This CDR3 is CSVELSGAYNEQFF. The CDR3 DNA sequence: TGCAGCGTTGAATTGTCAGGGGCTTACAATGAGCAGTTCTTC.